These 10 T cell receptor beta chains came from one sample sequenced in a study of cytomegalovirus exposure and HLA in healthy donors (TCRdb year 2017). Library preparation used the immunoSEQ multiplex PCR assay. The multiplex PCR relied on a mix of 60 forward primers for TCR Vbeta segments and 13 reverse primers for TCR Jbeta segments. TCRdb limited this immuneACCESS table to in-frame rearrangements with V and J called. A share of clones is missing; checked studies link under half to unresolved V genes, and the rest is unexplained. This sample's table carries approximately 150,000 clones. Jointly, the top ten make up 0.96% of the sample. Material for sequencing was PBMCs. The origin of the receptors is a male donor in good health and CMV-seronegative.

The chain has TRBV6-5 and TRBJ2-2; no firm D call. The germline V gene has CDR1 MNHEY and CDR2 SVGAGI. With 0 bases removed from V and 6 bases from J, the gap between germline ends came to 11 bases. This CDR3 contains 15 residues. This CDR3 reads CASSYSTRQAGELFF. DNA for the CDR3: TGTGCCAGCAGTTACTCCACCAGGCAAGCCGGGGAGCTGTTTTTT.

The V gene is TRBV5-1, the J gene TRBJ2-7; tentative D call: TRBD2 (5 bases). CDR3 size: 14 residues. The germline V and J ends were trimmed by 2 bases and 3 bases, with 12 bases remaining between them. CDR1 is SGHRS and CDR2 is YFSETQ in the germline V gene. The CDR3 DNA reads TGCGCCAGCAGCTTCCGGGAATCGGTCTACGAGCAGTACTTC. Translating gives CASSFRESVYEQYF.

CDR3 sequence: CASSETGGVQYF. The CDR3 bases are TGTGCCAGCAGCGAGACAGGGGGCGTGCAGTACTTC. The genes are TRBV7-9 and TRBJ2-7, with 10 bases matching TRBD1. The CDR3 contains 12 residues. CDR1 is SEHNR, CDR2 FQNEAQ, per germline (reference sequence). V dropped 5 bases and J dropped 9; count of bases not matched to a gene: 4.

V usage is TRBV6-5 and J usage is TRBJ2-7, with a weak D call TRBD1 (5 bases). The germline CDR1 and CDR2 sequences are MNHEY and SVGAGI. V was cut by 10 bases and J by 0 bases, with 13 bases left in between. The CDR3 loop spans 13 amino acids. This CDR3 is CATSETASYEQYF. CDR3 DNA: TGTGCCACCTCGGAGACAGCCTCCTACGAGCAGTACTTC.

The V and J genes are TRBV6-1 and TRBJ1-6, with 7 bases matching TRBD1. Germline-derived CDR1 and CDR2 are MNHNS and SASEGT. V lost 8 bases and J lost 7; bases outside the gene matches: 11. The CDR3 loop spans 15 amino acids. CDR3 coding DNA: TGTGCCAGCTCCGGGACAGCTACTTCGAATTCACCCCTCCACTTT. It codes for CASSGTATSNSPLHF.

The chain recombines TRBV9 with TRBJ2-7; 7 bases line up with TRBD1. The ends lost 4 bases at V and 1 base at J; junction bases unmatched: 8. In germline, CDR1 is SGDLS, CDR2 YYNGEE. The CDR3 contains 15 residues. CDR3 loop: CASSPQDRFSYEQYF. In nucleotides, the CDR3 is TGTGCCAGCAGCCCCCAGGACAGGTTTTCCTACGAGCAGTACTTC.

This sequence joins TRBV18 and TRBJ1-1; 11 positions match TRBD1. This CDR3 region has 16 residues. After removal of 3 bases from V and 4 bases from J, the junction contained 7 bases not matched to a gene. Germline V gives CDR1 KGHSH, CDR2 LQKENI. DNA for the CDR3: TGTGCCAGCTCACCCCAAGGACAGGGGGCTAGCACTGAAGCTTTCTTT. Encoded protein: CASSPQGQGASTEAFF.

The V and J genes are TRBV19 and TRBJ2-7; 9 nucleotides align to TRBD2. From germline, CDR1 is LNHDA and CDR2 SQIVND (reference sequence). Germline trimming cut 7 bases from V and 2 bases from J; bases unmatched to any gene: 15. The CDR3 covers 17 residues. For the CDR3, the DNA is TGTGCCAGTACCAAAGGGGTAGCGGGAGCCCAACCCTACGAGCAGTACTTC. It translates to CASTKGVAGAQPYEQYF. Full variable domain (remainder filled in from reference TRBV19 and TRBJ2-7): DGGITQSPKYLFRKEGQNVTLSCEQNLNHDAMYWYRQDPGQGLRLIYYSQIVNDFQKGDIAEGYSVSREKKESFPLTVTSAQKNPTAFYLCASTKGVAGAQPYEQYFGPGTRLTVT.

The chain is built from TRBV19 and TRBJ1-1; no firm D call. The CDR3 has 14 amino acids. The V gene lost 1 base and the J gene lost 1 base, with 7 bases spanning the gap. In germline, CDR1 is LNHDA, CDR2 SQIVND (reference sequence). The CDR3 loop reads CASSIAQRNTEAFF. The CDR3 DNA reads as TGTGCCAGTAGTATAGCACAGAGGAACACTGAAGCTTTCTTT.

V is TRBV29-1 and J is TRBJ1-2; TRBD1 might be the D (6 bases). The germline V gene encodes CDR1 SQVTM and CDR2 ANQGSEA. CDR3 size: 15 residues. V was trimmed by 2 bases and J by 6 bases, leaving 19 bases between them. In DNA form, the CDR3 reads TGCAGCGTTGAAATGGGAGGGGGGGCAGGTGATGGCTACACCTTC. It encodes CSVEMGGGAGDGYTF.